This is a list of T cell receptor beta chains from one sample in a study of T-cell memory formation after mild COVID-19. In TCRdb, the 5' RACE reads were re-called with MiXCR into one record per CDR3 protein. This table has more than 55,000 distinct CDR3 sequences, roughly 9.5% appearing once. The specimen was PBMCs or a T cell subset sorted from them (not recorded which). The source is a young man who had mild COVID-19 (a few samples of this study predate the infection). Cell type and time point are not known. CDR3s include the opening cysteine and the closing phenylalanine or tryptophan. A D gene is named only where the DNA matches it firmly. Clone size appears in some rows only: once, few, many, or a class for an expanded clone.

NA	TRBV7-2	NA	TRBJ1-5	CASSLVGGLDMAQHF	TGTGCCAGCAGCTTAGTAGGGGGACTTGATATGGCCCAGCATTTT
NA	TRBV5-1	NA	TRBJ2-2	CASTPTRGKDTGELFF	TGCGCCAGCACCCCAACGAGGGGGAAGGACACCGGGGAGCTGTTTTTT
TRBD1	TRBV7-2	few	TRBJ1-2	CASSPRQGGGYTF	TGTGCCAGCAGCCCAAGACAGGGTGGGGGCTACACCTTC
TRBD1	TRBV7-2	few	TRBJ2-4	CASSLATVLDMGQGRNIQYF	TGTGCCAGCAGCTTGGCTACCGTCCTAGATATGGGACAGGGGAGAAACATTCAGTACTTC
NA	TRBV6-1	few	TRBJ2-3	CASSERERSTDTQYF	TGTGCCAGCAGTGAGCGCGAGCGGTCCACAGATACGCAGTATTTT
NA	TRBV6-2/TRBV6-3	few	TRBJ2-1	CASSYGGTINEQFF	TGTGCCAGCAGTTACGGAGGGACAATCAATGAGCAGTTCTTC
NA	TRBV6-2/TRBV6-3	NA	TRBJ2-5	CASSYGVVGTQYF	TGTGCCAGCAGTTACGGGGTAGTAGGAACCCAGTACTTC
TRBD2	TRBV10-3	few	TRBJ2-2	CAISDSGGLNTGELFF	TGTGCCATCAGTGATTCGGGGGGGCTGAACACCGGGGAGCTGTTTTTT
NA	TRBV9	NA	TRBJ2-5	CASSAGQSGQETQYF	TGTGCCAGCAGCGCCGGACAGTCGGGGCAAGAGACCCAGTACTTC
NA	TRBV4-2	few	TRBJ2-7	CASSQDSGSEQYF	TGTGCCAGCAGCCAAGATTCGGGGAGCGAGCAGTACTTC
NA	TRBV11-2	few	TRBJ2-5	CASRPGGAGTPETQYF	TGTGCCAGCAGACCAGGCGGGGCGGGGACCCCAGAGACCCAGTACTTC
NA	TRBV9	many	TRBJ2-5	CASSGGLAQETQYF	TGTGCCAGCAGCGGCGGGTTAGCCCAAGAGACCCAGTACTTC
NA	TRBV11-2	many	TRBJ2-5	CASSWYQETQYF	TGTGCCAGCAGCTGGTACCAAGAGACCCAGTACTTC
NA	TRBV4-3	many	TRBJ2-1	CASSPTAYNEQFF	TGCGCCAGCAGCCCGACAGCTTACAATGAGCAGTTCTTC
NA	TRBV7-2	few	TRBJ1-1	CASSKQVLANTEAFF	TGTGCCAGCAGCAAACAGGTGCTCGCGAACACTGAAGCTTTCTTT
TRBD1	TRBV5-1	few	TRBJ1-6	CASSRGGTGPSPLHF	TGCGCCAGCAGCCGGGGGGGGACAGGGCCTTCACCCCTCCACTTT
TRBD1	TRBV9	NA	TRBJ2-2	CASSVSSGGNGGELFF	TGTGCCAGCAGCGTAAGTTCAGGGGGCAACGGCGGGGAGCTGTTTTTT
NA	TRBV6-5	NA	TRBJ2-5	CASSYATGGLRETQYF	TGTGCCAGCAGTTACGCTACCGGAGGCCTCAGGGAGACCCAGTACTTC
TRBD1	TRBV6-2/TRBV6-3	few	TRBJ1-1	CASTDNTGGNTEAFF	TGTGCCAGCACCGACAATACAGGGGGGAACACTGAAGCTTTCTTT
NA	TRBV7-2	NA	TRBJ1-6	CASSLEAGIISPLHF	TGTGCCAGCAGCTTAGAGGCAGGGATAATATCACCCCTCCACTTT
TRBD2	TRBV5-1	NA	TRBJ2-3	CASSSGVAGGVTDTQYF	TGCGCCAGCAGCTCCGGAGTAGCGGGGGGGGTCACAGATACGCAGTATTTT
NA	TRBV10-3	NA	TRBJ2-1	CAIRDTGASSYNEQFF	TGTGCCATCAGGGATACCGGGGCGAGCTCCTACAATGAGCAGTTCTTC
NA	TRBV11-2	few	TRBJ2-2	CASSLEVFGELFF	TGTGCCAGCAGCTTAGAGGTTTTCGGGGAGCTGTTTTTT
TRBD2	TRBV5-1	few	TRBJ2-5	CASSPVAGGQETQYF	TGCGCCAGCAGCCCGGTAGCGGGGGGCCAAGAGACCCAGTACTTC
NA	TRBV7-2	NA	TRBJ1-2	CASSLSAGGGGYTF	TGTGCCAGCAGCTTATCTGCCGGCGGTGGGGGCTACACCTTC
NA	TRBV5-1	few	TRBJ2-1	CASSNGGPVDEQFF	TGCGCCAGCAGCAACGGGGGCCCCGTGGATGAGCAGTTCTTC
NA	TRBV4-1	NA	TRBJ2-4	CASSGFSKNIQYF	TGCGCCAGCAGTGGCTTCTCTAAAAACATTCAGTACTTC
TRBD1	TRBV11-2	few	TRBJ2-1	CASSEEPGQGGTSSYNEQFF	TGTGCCAGCAGTGAAGAACCGGGACAGGGAGGTACTAGCTCCTACAATGAGCAGTTCTTC
TRBD1	TRBV20-1	many	TRBJ2-3	CSAVRGGAVTDTQYF	TGCAGTGCTGTCCGAGGGGGCGCGGTGACAGATACGCAGTATTTT
TRBD1	TRBV27	NA	TRBJ2-7	CASSPPWTGKVREQYF	TGTGCCAGCAGTCCCCCCTGGACAGGGAAGGTGAGAGAGCAGTACTTC
TRBD2	TRBV6-6	few	TRBJ2-3	CASSDSTSGGADTQYF	TGTGCCAGCAGTGACTCAACTAGCGGGGGGGCTGATACGCAGTATTTT
TRBD2	TRBV7-3	few	TRBJ2-1	CASSLRLAGGQQFF	TGTGCCAGCAGCTTAAGACTAGCGGGGGGCCAGCAGTTCTTC
NA	TRBV5-1	few	TRBJ1-2	CASSPPTDNYGYTF	TGCGCCAGCAGCCCCCCGACGGATAACTATGGCTACACCTTC
NA	TRBV15	many	TRBJ2-3	CATSREDSPRDTQYF	TGTGCCACCAGCAGAGAGGACAGTCCGAGGGATACGCAGTATTTT
TRBD2	TRBV12-3/TRBV12-4	few	TRBJ2-5	CASSASGGGQETQYF	TGTGCCAGCAGTGCTAGCGGGGGGGGACAAGAGACCCAGTACTTC
TRBD2	TRBV7-8	few	TRBJ2-3	CASSPKRDFTDTQYF	TGTGCCAGCAGCCCAAAGCGGGACTTCACAGATACGCAGTATTTT